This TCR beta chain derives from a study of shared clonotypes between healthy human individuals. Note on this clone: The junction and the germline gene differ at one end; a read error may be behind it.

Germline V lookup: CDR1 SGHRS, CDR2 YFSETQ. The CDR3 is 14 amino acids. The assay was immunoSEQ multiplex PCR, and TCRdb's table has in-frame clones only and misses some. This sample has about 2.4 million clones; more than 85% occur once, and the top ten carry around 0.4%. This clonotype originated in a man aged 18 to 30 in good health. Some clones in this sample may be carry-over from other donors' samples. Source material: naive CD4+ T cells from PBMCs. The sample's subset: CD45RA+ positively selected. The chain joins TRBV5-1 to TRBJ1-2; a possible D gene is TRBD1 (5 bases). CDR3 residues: CASSPQGGASWFSF. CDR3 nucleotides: TGCGCCAGCAGCCCCCAGGGCGGAGCCAGCTGGTTCTCCTTC.